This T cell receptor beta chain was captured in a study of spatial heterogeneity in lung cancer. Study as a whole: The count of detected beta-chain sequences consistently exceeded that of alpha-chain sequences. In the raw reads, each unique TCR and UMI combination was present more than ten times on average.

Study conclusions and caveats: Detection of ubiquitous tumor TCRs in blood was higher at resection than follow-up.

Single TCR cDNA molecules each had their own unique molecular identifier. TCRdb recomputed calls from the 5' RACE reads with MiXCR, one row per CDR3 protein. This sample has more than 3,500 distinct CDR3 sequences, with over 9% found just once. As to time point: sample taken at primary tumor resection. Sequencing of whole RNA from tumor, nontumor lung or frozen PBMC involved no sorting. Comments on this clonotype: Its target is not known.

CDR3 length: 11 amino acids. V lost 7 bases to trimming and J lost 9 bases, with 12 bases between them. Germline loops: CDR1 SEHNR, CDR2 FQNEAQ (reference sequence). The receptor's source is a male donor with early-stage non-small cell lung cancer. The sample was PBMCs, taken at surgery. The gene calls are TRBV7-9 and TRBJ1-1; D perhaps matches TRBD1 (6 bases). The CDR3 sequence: CASTEGVQAFF. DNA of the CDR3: TGTGCCAGCACCGAGGGGGTGCAAGCTTTCTTT.